The 16 T cell receptor beta chains below come from one sample, sequenced in a study of neoadjuvant nivolumab and ipilimumab in lung cancer. Sequenced by immunoSEQ multiplex PCR; TCRdb stores in-frame clones only, minus some. The sample carries tens of thousands of clones, 90% recorded once. Sequenced material: peripheral blood, taken after neoadjuvant nivolumab, alone or with ipilimumab, at or shortly before surgery. These receptors originate from an adult with non-small cell lung cancer.

CDR3 bases: TGCGCCAGCAGCCAAGATTGGACTAGCGCCTCCTACGAGCAGTACTTC. It specifies CASSQDWTSASYEQYF. The rearrangement joins TRBV4-1 to TRBJ2-7; 9 nucleotides align to TRBD2. Per germline, CDR1 MGHRA and CDR2 YSYEKL. V was clipped by 0 bases and J by 0 bases; unmatched bases: 3. This CDR3 region has 16 residues.

The V and J genes are TRBV5-1 and TRBJ2-1; 7 bases fit TRBD2. The CDR3 length is 13 residues. Losses at the gene ends were 0 bases for V and 10 bases for J; bases not matched to a gene: 4. CDR1 and CDR2 from the germline V gene are SGHRS and YFSETQ. The CDR3 spells CASSLGTAGEQFF. The CDR3 nucleotides read TGCGCCAGCAGCTTGGGCACAGCGGGGGAGCAGTTCTTC.

The chain is built from TRBV15 and TRBJ1-5; D possibly corresponds to TRBD1 (5 bases). Trimming pared 3 bases from V and 5 bases from J, leaving 11 bases between. CDR1 LNHNV and CDR2 YYDKDF come from the germline V gene (reference sequence). The CDR3 is made up of 14 amino acids. CDR3 protein: CATSRRGLDQPQHF. The CDR3 nucleotides read TGTGCCACCAGCAGGAGGGGACTAGATCAGCCCCAGCATTTT. The full variable domain, in which reference TRBV15 and TRBJ1-5 provide the parts outside the CDR3, is DAMVIQNPRYQVTQFGKPVTLSCSQTLNHNVMYWYQQKSSQAPKLLFHYYDKDFNNEADTPDNFQSRRPNTSFCFLDIRSPGLGDTAMYLCATSRRGLDQPQHFGDGTRLSIL.

The V gene is TRBV29-1, the J gene TRBJ2-1; no reliable D call. CDR1 and CDR2 (germline): SQVTM, ANQGSEA. V was trimmed by 6 bases and J by 6 bases, leaving 6 bases between them. The CDR3 totals 10 residues. Written as DNA, the CDR3 is TGCAGCGTGGCCCCCAATGAGCAGTTCTTC. Translation: CSVAPNEQFF.

The genes are TRBV6-6 and TRBJ1-5; the D is unclear. Germline CDR1 reads MNHNY; CDR2 reads SVGAGI (reference sequence). Trimming removed 3 bases from V and 4 bases from J, with 16 bases in between. This CDR3 comprises 16 residues. The CDR3 loop reads CASSYMAGIANQPQHF. The CDR3 region has the DNA TGTGCCAGCAGTTATATGGCAGGAATAGCTAATCAGCCCCAGCATTTT.

CDR3 DNA sequence: TGTGCCAGCAGCCAAGAACGACGGGGCACCATATATTTT. Its translation: CASSQERRGTIYF. V usage is TRBV14 and J usage is TRBJ1-3, with D unclear. This CDR3 contains 13 residues. Trimming left V 0 bases short and J 9 bases short, with 9 bases between. The germline gives CDR1 SGHDN, CDR2 FVKESK.

The chain couples TRBV29-1 to TRBJ1-2, with no clear D. The CDR3 length is 15 residues. V was pared by 4 bases and J by 7 bases, with 22 bases between. Germline CDR1 is SQVTM and CDR2 is ANQGSEA. The CDR3 is CSVVRLDSYEGGYTF. DNA of the CDR3: TGCAGCGTTGTTAGGTTGGACTCCTATGAGGGTGGCTACACCTTC.

The chain links TRBV29-1 to TRBJ1-2, with 7 bases matching TRBD1. The CDR3 loop spans 11 amino acids. Germline CDR1 SQVTM, CDR2 ANQGSEA. V lost 6 bases to trimming and J lost 8 bases; unmatched junction nucleotides: 6. For the CDR3, the DNA is TGCAGCGTCTCGACAGGGCTGGGCTACACCTTC. Translation: CSVSTGLGYTF.

This chain joins TRBV2 and TRBJ1-1, with no clear D. Germline assignment: CDR1 SNHLY and CDR2 FYNNEI. V dropped 7 bases and J dropped 4 bases, with 10 bases sitting between them. The CDR3 is 12 amino acids. CDR3 region: CASKVRSTEAFF. The DNA for the CDR3 is TGTGCCAGCAAAGTTAGGAGCACTGAAGCTTTCTTT.

CDR3 nucleotides: TGTGCCAGCAGCTTAGCGACAGGGGCTGGCTACACCTTC. Its translation is CASSLATGAGYTF. The gene calls are TRBV7-9 and TRBJ1-2, with 8 bases fitting TRBD1. Per germline, CDR1 SEHNR and CDR2 FQNEAQ (reference sequence). CDR3 length: 13 residues. V dropped 0 bases and J dropped 7; count of bases not matched to a gene: 1.

This clone occurred a few times. V is TRBV10-3 and J is TRBJ2-7; D is undetermined. The germline V gene has CDR1 ENHRY and CDR2 SYGVKD. The CDR3 is 13 residues long. The V gene lost 2 bases and the J gene lost 0 bases, with 5 bases spanning the gap. CDR3: CAISERVSYEQYF. For the CDR3, the DNA is TGTGCCATCAGTGAGAGGGTCTCCTACGAGCAGTACTTC.

The rearrangement links TRBV29-1 to TRBJ2-3; D perhaps matches TRBD2 (5 bases). This CDR3 has 14 amino acids. CDR1 is SQVTM, CDR2 ANQGSEA, per germline. Trimming left V 1 base short and J 3 bases short, with 11 bases between. In DNA, the CDR3 is TGCAGCGTTGAAGGGAGCAGGAGGACAGATACGCAGTATTTT. It is translated as CSVEGSRRTDTQYF.

The J gene is TRBJ1-1, the V gene TRBV4-3; D unresolved. The length of the CDR3 is 14 residues. V was trimmed by 1 base and J by 7 bases, leaving 13 bases between them. The germline gives CDR1 LGHNA, CDR2 YSLEER. CDR3 amino acids: CASSQGEAVGEAFF. CDR3 DNA sequence: TGCGCCAGCAGCCAAGGGGAGGCGGTGGGTGAAGCTTTCTTT.

This clone showed up just once. The chain has TRBV6-1 and TRBJ1-2; 9 nucleotides align to TRBD1. Germline V gene lookup returns CDR1 MNHNS and CDR2 SASEGT. The CDR3 spans 13 residues. V shed 5 bases, J shed 6 bases, and the junction held 4 bases outside the gene matches. The CDR3 coding sequence is TGTGCCAGCAGTCCCTGGACAGGGGATGGCTACACCTTC. Translated, it gives CASSPWTGDGYTF.

CDR3 region: CASSLDHSNQPQHF. In DNA form, the CDR3 reads TGTGCCAGCAGTTTAGACCATAGCAATCAGCCCCAGCATTTT. The chain recombines TRBV27 with TRBJ1-5; D uncertain. V lost 2 bases to trimming and J lost 0 bases, with 5 bases between them. Looked up from germline, CDR1 is MNHEY and CDR2 is SMNVEV (reference sequence). The CDR3 is 14 residues long.

The chain links TRBV13 to TRBJ1-5; D ambiguous. The CDR3 is 14 residues long. The V gene's germline CDR1 is PRHDT and CDR2 FYEKMQ (reference sequence). Trimming stripped 3 bases from V and 7 bases from J, with 13 bases between. CDR3 residues: CASSFGGNGQPQHF. In DNA form, the CDR3 reads TGTGCCAGCAGCTTCGGCGGAAACGGCCAGCCCCAGCATTTT.